The rows below give T cell receptor beta chains drawn from one sample of a study of OX40 agonist ivuxolimab in advanced cancers. The data were produced by immunoSEQ multiplex PCR, yet TCRdb's version contains in-frame clones alone and is incomplete. This table has around 18,000 clones, around 85% appearing once. Sequenced here: CD4+ or CD8+ T cells sorted from blood, sampled in a trial of the OX40 agonist ivuxolimab. The receptors shown here come from an adult with an advanced solid tumor such as melanoma, head and neck, liver or kidney cancer. Each CDR3 is given with its conserved first and last residue. A D gene is named only where the DNA matches it firmly. Clone size is stated in some rows and not others, as once, few, many or a class when expanded.

>NA|TRBV18|TRBJ1-1|NA
CASSPLEGGTEAFF
TGTGCCAGCTCACCACTGGAGGGAGGCACTGAAGCTTTCTTT
>TRBD2|TRBV2|TRBJ2-3|NA
CASRSGTSGVHPPENTQYF
TGTGCCAGCAGATCCGGGACTAGCGGAGTCCACCCGCCGGAAAATACGCAGTATTTT
>NA|TRBV4-2|TRBJ2-1|NA
CASSQQLHNEQFF
TGTGCCAGCAGCCAACAACTCCACAATGAGCAGTTCTTC
>NA|TRBV27|TRBJ1-1|NA
CASSLALNTEAFF
TGTGCCAGCAGTTTAGCCTTGAACACTGAAGCTTTCTTT
>NA|TRBV15|TRBJ2-1|NA
CATSREGVSYNEQFF
TGTGCCACCAGCAGAGAGGGGGTCTCCTACAATGAGCAGTTCTTC
>TRBD1|TRBV27|TRBJ1-1|NA
CASSTWDRNTEAFF
TGTGCCAGCAGTACCTGGGACAGGAACACTGAAGCTTTCTTT
>NA|TRBV7-2|TRBJ2-7|NA
CASTHTIGYF
TGTGCCAGCACCCACACCATTGGGTACTTC
>TRBD2|TRBV4-3|TRBJ2-3|NA
CASSQDGVAGTRDTQYF
TGCGCCAGCAGCCAAGACGGGGTAGCGGGGACACGTGATACGCAGTATTTT
>TRBD2|TRBV7-3|TRBJ2-3|NA
CASSSGLAEPDTQYF
TGTGCCAGCAGCTCCGGACTAGCGGAGCCCGATACGCAGTATTTT
>NA|TRBV11-2|TRBJ2-5|NA
CASSLQPKETQYF
TGTGCCAGCAGCTTACAACCGAAAGAGACCCAGTACTTC
>TRBD2|TRBV11-3|TRBJ2-7|NA
CASSLGRESSYEQYF
TGTGCCAGCAGCTTAGGGCGGGAGAGTTCCTACGAGCAGTACTTC
>NA|TRBV28|TRBJ2-5|NA
CASSFIVGTETQYF
TGTGCCAGCAGTTTTATTGTCGGGACGGAGACCCAGTACTTC
>NA|TRBV9|TRBJ1-1|many
CASSVDGGAANTEAFF
TGTGCCAGCAGCGTAGATGGGGGCGCAGCGAACACTGAAGCTTTCTTT
>NA|TRBV7-2|TRBJ1-2|NA
CASSTQRGGTRPVGYTF
TGTGCCAGCAGCACTCAGAGGGGGGGGACGCGGCCAGTGGGCTACACCTTC
>NA|TRBV19|TRBJ2-7|NA
CASSMGLEQYF
TGTGCCAGTAGTATGGGGCTCGAGCAGTACTTC
>NA|TRBV7-8|TRBJ2-1|few
CASSFTSGGEQFF
TGTGCCAGCAGCTTCACGTCTGGTGGCGAGCAGTTCTTC
>NA|TRBV11-3|TRBJ1-1|NA
CASSLGVINTEAFF
TGTGCCAGCAGCTTAGGGGTGATTAACACTGAAGCTTTCTTT
>TRBD2|TRBV4-1|TRBJ2-1|NA
CASSQWAGTSGNNEQFF
TGCGCCAGCAGCCAATGGGCGGGGACTAGCGGGAACAATGAGCAGTTCTTC
>NA|TRBV9|TRBJ2-2|NA
CASSPGDRANTGELFF
TGTGCCAGCAGCCCAGGGGACCGCGCGAACACCGGGGAGCTGTTTTTT
>NA|TRBV21-1|TRBJ2-4|few
CASSSRPAPAKNIQYF
TGTGCCAGCAGCAGCCGCCCAGCCCCAGCCAAAAACATTCAGTACTTC
>NA|TRBV9|TRBJ2-1|NA
CASSVGTTLEQFF
TGTGCCAGCAGCGTAGGGACTACCCTTGAGCAGTTCTTC
>NA|TRBV4-3|TRBJ2-7|NA
CASSQGWGTSYEQYF
TGCGCCAGCAGCCAAGGTTGGGGCACCTCCTACGAGCAGTACTTC
>NA|TRBV29-1|TRBJ1-4|NA
CSVSPGNEKLFF
TGCAGCGTGTCTCCTGGAAATGAAAAACTGTTTTTT
>TRBD2|TRBV7-2|TRBJ2-1|NA
CASSLLAGALDEQFF
TGTGCCAGCAGCCTACTAGCGGGAGCTCTAGATGAGCAGTTCTTC
>NA|TRBV11-2|TRBJ1-1|NA
CASSFSGTEAFF
TGTGCCAGCAGCTTCTCGGGGACTGAAGCTTTCTTT
>NA|TRBV7-9|TRBJ2-7|NA
CASSSGRYEQYF
TGTGCCAGCAGTTCTGGGCGCTACGAGCAGTACTTC
>NA|TRBV30|TRBJ2-3|NA
CARHQGGDTQYF
TGTGCCCGACATCAGGGGGGGGATACGCAGTATTTT